The subject of this entry is one TCR beta chain. Its antigen is currently not known. Base qualities are not recorded, but no much larger clone differs from it by a single base. The germline V gene (reference sequence) provides CDR1 SEHNR and CDR2 FQNEAQ. The cysteine opens and the valine closes a CDR3 of 12 amino acids. CDR3 DNA is the only sequence kept; it has 36 bases, read in frame from the first base. The V and J ends are trimmed by 5 bases and 3 bases, leaving 8 bases between them. Reads for this sample came from an Illumina HiSeq 1500. TCRdb handled the public reads itself, with Q25 trimming in fastp and clone calling in MiXCR, and kept productive beta chains. Each entry is one CDR3 protein sequence, shown with its most common DNA and genes. The sample data list some 600,000 distinct CDR3 sequences, and 20% to 25% of these were observed just once. The ten largest clones add up to 6.5% to 10% of the sample.

This specimen belongs to a study of T cell repertoires in cytomegalovirus infection (dated by TCRdb to the late 2010s). About the full investigation: The HLA type of each donor mattered for the analysis, because public TCR beta signatures pointed to carriage of CMV infection along with the matching HLA type.

Study-wide findings and limitations: In both this cohort and an independent roughly 400-donor cohort, the cumulative frequency of public TCR beta family members distinguished carriers of CMV infection plus the relevant HLA type. The ex vivo response was dominated by HLA-C-restricted CMV-specific TCR beta clonotypes, which also provided the single most frequent clonotype in two of eight donors.

The rearranged chain carries TRBV7-9 and TRBJ2-7; a tentative D call is TRBD1 (6 bases match). Input material: CD8+ T cells from PBMCs. The TCR sequence derives from a human donor in good health (CMV status not recorded). Some clones in this sample may be carry-over from other donors' samples. CDR3 region: CASSRTDYEQYV. The sequenced DNA: TGTGCCAGCAGCCGGACAGACTACGAGCAGTACGTC.